The sequence of this T cell receptor (beta chain) was determined in a study of CD8 T cells in Susac syndrome. CD8+ and CD4+ T cells circulating in blood were sequenced for TCR beta. TEMRA cells were enriched by FACS, while CD8+ and CD4+ T cells were obtained through a negative isolation that was performed magnetically. RNA was extracted with the RNeasy kit, and a quantity of about 0.45 to 1 ug was reverse transcribed using random hexamers. In TCRdb, the immunoSEQ multiplex PCR reads were re-called with MiXCR into one record per CDR3 protein. The sample yields approximately 180,000 distinct CDR3 sequences, nearly 97% seen once. V was trimmed by 7 bases and J by 0 bases, leaving 11 bases between them. Germline V lookup: CDR1 SQVTM, CDR2 ANQGSEA. The CDR3 sequence is 13 residues long.

The chain employs TRBV29-1 and TRBJ2-3, with unresolved D. Specimen: CD4+ T cells from PBMCs. The source is a human donor with multiple sclerosis. CDR3 sequence (DNA): TGCAGCGGGCTAGACTCTAGCACAGATACGCAGTATTTT. Residues: CSGLDSSTDTQYF.